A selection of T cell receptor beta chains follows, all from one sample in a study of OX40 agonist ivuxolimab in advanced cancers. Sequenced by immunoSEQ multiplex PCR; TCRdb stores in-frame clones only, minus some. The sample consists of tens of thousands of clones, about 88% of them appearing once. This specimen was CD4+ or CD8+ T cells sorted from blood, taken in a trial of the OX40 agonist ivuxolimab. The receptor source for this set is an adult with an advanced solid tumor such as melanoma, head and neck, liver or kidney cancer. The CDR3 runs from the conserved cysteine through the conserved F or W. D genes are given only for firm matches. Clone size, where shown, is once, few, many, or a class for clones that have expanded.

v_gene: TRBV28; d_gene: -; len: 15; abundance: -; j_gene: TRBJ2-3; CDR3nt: TGTGCCAGCAGTTTGGGGCAAGTGGGTGGCGGTACGCAGTATTTT; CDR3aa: CASSLGQVGGGTQYF
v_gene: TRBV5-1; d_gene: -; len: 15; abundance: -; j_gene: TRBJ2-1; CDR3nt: TGCGCCAGCAGCTTGTACAGGAGCTCCTACAATGAGCAGTTCTTC; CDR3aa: CASSLYRSSYNEQFF
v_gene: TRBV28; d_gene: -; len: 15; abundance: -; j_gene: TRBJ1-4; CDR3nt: TGTGCCAGCAGTTTCCCAACAGGGTTCGGAGAAAAACTGTTTTTT; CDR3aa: CASSFPTGFGEKLFF
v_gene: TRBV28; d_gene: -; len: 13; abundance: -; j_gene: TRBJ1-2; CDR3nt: TGTGCCAGCAGCGTGGAGGGGGTCTATGGCTACACCTTC; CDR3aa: CASSVEGVYGYTF
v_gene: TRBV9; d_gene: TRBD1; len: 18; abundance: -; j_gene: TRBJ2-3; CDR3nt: TGTGCCAGCAGCGCCCGCGGGACAGGCGGTCTTTCCACAGATACGCAGTATTTT; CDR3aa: CASSARGTGGLSTDTQYF
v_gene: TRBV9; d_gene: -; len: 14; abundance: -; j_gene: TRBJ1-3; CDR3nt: TGTGCCAGCAGCCTACGGAGCTCTGGAAACACCATATATTTT; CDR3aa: CASSLRSSGNTIYF
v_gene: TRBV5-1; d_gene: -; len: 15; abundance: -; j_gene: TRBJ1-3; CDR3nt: TGCGCCAGCCGACCCGCAGTAGGCTCTGGAAACACCATATATTTT; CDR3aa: CASRPAVGSGNTIYF
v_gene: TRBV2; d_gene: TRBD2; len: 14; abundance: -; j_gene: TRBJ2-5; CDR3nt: TGTGCCAGCAGTCCTGCTAGCGGGAGCGTGACCCAGTACTTC; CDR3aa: CASSPASGSVTQYF
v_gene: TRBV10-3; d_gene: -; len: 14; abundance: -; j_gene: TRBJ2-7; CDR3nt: TGTGCTATCAGGGAACAGACAGGCCCCTACGAGCAGTACTTC; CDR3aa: CAIREQTGPYEQYF
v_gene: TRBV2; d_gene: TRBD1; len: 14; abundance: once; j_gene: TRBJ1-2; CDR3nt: TGTGCCAGCAGTGTCACAGGGGGCGAGGATGGCTACACCTTC; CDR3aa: CASSVTGGEDGYTF
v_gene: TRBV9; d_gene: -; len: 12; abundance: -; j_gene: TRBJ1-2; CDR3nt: TGTGCCAGCAGCGTAGACACAAATGGCTACACCTTC; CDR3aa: CASSVDTNGYTF
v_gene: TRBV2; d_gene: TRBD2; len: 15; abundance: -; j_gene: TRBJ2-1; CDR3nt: TGTGCCAGCAGTGGACTAGCGGGGGGTGGTACTGAGCAGTTCTTC; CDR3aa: CASSGLAGGGTEQFF
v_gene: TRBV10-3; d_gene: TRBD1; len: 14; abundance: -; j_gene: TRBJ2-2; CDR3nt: TGTGCCACAGACAGGGGGGGAGGCACCGGGGAGCTGTTTTTT; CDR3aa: CATDRGGGTGELFF
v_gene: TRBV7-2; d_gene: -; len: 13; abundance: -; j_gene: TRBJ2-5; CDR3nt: TGTGCCAGCAGCCGAGGCGACGGAGAGACCCAGTACTTC; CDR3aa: CASSRGDGETQYF
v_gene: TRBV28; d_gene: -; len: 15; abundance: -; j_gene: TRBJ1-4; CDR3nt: TGTGCCAGCAGACCGGACCTCACGGTCAATGAAAAACTGTTTTTT; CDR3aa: CASRPDLTVNEKLFF
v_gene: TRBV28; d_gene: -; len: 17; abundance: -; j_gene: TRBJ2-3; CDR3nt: TGTGCCAGCAGTTTAGGGGCTAGCACTTATAGCACAGATACGCAGTATTTT; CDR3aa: CASSLGASTYSTDTQYF
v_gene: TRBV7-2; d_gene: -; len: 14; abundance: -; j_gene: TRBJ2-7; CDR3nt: TGCGCCAGCAGCTTAGTAGCGTTGGTCTACGAGCAGTACTTC; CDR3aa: CASSLVALVYEQYF
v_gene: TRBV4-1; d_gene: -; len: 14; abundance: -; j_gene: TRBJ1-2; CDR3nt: TGCGCCAGCAGCCAAGGGTCAGGGGTCTATGGCTACACCTTC; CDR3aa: CASSQGSGVYGYTF
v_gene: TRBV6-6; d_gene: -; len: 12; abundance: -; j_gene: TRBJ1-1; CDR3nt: TGTGCCAGCGGGGTTTGGAGCACTGAAGCTTTCTTT; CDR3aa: CASGVWSTEAFF
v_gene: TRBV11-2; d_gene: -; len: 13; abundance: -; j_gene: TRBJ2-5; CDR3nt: TGTGCCAGCAGCCCCCTCGGCCAAGAGACCCAGTACTTC; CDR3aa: CASSPLGQETQYF
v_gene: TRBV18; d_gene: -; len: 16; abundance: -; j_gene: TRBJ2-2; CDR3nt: TGTGCCAGCTCACCGGAGGAGGAGGGGAACACCGGGGAGCTGTTTTTT; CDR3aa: CASSPEEEGNTGELFF
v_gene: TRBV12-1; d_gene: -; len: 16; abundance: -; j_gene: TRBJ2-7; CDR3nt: TGTGCCAGCAGCCTCCGCCTAGCGGGAGTCCCCTACGAGCAGTACTTC; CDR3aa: CASSLRLAGVPYEQYF
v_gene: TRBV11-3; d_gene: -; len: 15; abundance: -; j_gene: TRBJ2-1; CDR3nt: TGTGCCAGCAGGTTTACAGGTACGGGTTACAATGAGCAGTTCTTC; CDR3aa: CASRFTGTGYNEQFF
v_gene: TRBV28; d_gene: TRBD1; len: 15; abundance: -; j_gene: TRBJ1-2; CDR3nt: TGTGCCAGCAGTCCAAGGGGGGGGACAGGAAAGGGCTACACCTTC; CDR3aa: CASSPRGGTGKGYTF
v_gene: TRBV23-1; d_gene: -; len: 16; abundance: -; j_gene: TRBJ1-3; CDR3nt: TGCGCCAGCAGTCAATCACCCGCCGCTGAGGGAAACACCATATATTTT; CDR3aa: CASSQSPAAEGNTIYF
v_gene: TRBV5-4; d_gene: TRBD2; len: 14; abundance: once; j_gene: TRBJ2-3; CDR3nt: TGTGCCAGCAGGCGGACTAGAGCCACAGATACGCAGTATTTT; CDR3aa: CASRRTRATDTQYF
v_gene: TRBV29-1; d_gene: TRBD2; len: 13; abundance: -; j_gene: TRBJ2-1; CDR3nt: TGCAGCGTTGATTCGGGAGGGGGCAATGAGCAGTTCTTC; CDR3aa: CSVDSGGGNEQFF
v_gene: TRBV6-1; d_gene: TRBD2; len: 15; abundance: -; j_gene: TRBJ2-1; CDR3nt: TGTGCCAGCAGGGATAGCGGGGGGTTTAGGAATGAGCAGTTCTTC; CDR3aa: CASRDSGGFRNEQFF
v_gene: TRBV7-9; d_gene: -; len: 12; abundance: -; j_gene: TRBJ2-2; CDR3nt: TGTGCCAGCAGCTCAGCCACCGGGGAGCTGTTTTTT; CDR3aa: CASSSATGELFF
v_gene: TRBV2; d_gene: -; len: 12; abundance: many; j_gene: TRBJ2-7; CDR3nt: TGTGCCAGCAGGGAAACTAGCTACGAGCAGTACTTC; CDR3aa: CASRETSYEQYF
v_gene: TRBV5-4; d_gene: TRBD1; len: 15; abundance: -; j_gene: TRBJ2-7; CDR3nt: TGTGCCAGCAGCATAGCTCCGGGGACAGGCTACGAGCAGTACTTC; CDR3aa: CASSIAPGTGYEQYF
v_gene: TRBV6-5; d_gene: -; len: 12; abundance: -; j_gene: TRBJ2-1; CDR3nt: TGTGCCAGCAGAGACTACTACAATGAGCAGTTCTTC; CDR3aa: CASRDYYNEQFF
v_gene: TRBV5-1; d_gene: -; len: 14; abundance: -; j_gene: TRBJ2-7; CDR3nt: TGCGCCAGCAGCTTGGAATCGGAGACTTACGAGCAGTACTTC; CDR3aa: CASSLESETYEQYF
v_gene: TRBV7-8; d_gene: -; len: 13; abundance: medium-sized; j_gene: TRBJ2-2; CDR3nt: TGTGCCAGCAGGCTCAGGGGGGCCGGGGAGCTGTTTTTT; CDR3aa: CASRLRGAGELFF
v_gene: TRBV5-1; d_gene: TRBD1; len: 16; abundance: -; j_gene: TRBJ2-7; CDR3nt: TGCGCCAGCAGCTCTGAATGGACAGGGGCCCGACCGGAGCAGTACTTC; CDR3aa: CASSSEWTGARPEQYF
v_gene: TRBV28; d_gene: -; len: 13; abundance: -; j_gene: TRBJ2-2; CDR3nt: TGTGCCAGCCTAGCCTCTTCGTCCGGGGAGCTGTTTTTT; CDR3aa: CASLASSSGELFF
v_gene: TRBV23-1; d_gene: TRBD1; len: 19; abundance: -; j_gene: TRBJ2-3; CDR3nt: TGCGCCAGCACGTCCTTCCGCAAATGGGGACAGGGATGCACAGATACGCAGTATTTT; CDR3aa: CASTSFRKWGQGCTDTQYF